Shown below are 3 T cell receptor beta chains from a single sample sequenced in a study of blood T cell repertoires in COVID-19. Repertoires were generated with immunoSEQ multiplex PCR, while TCRdb's copy carries only in-frame clones and drops some. The sample records around 110,000 clones, around nine tenths being singletons. The sample comprised peripheral blood. The receptors here all came from a human donor with active COVID-19. The donor label of this sample is uncertain.

Within the sample, this clone is medium-sized. CDR3 DNA: TGCAGCGTGGTGGGACAGGGAGGAGGCTACACCTTC. Its translation is CSVVGQGGGYTF. The chain uses TRBV29-1 and TRBJ1-2; 9 bases are a match to TRBD1. The CDR3 has 12 amino acids. Germline V lookup: CDR1 SQVTM, CDR2 ANQGSEA. J was trimmed by 8 bases and V by 6 bases; bases with no gene match: 7. Full variable domain (remainder filled in from reference TRBV29-1 and TRBJ1-2): SAVISQKPSRDICQRGTSLTIQCQVDSQVTMMFWYRQQPGQSLTLIATANQGSEATYESGFVIDKFPISRPNLTFSTLTVSNMSPEDSSIYLCSVVGQGGGYTFGSGTRLTVV.

This chain links TRBV10-1 with TRBJ2-1; weak D call: TRBD2 (7 bases). Germline V gene sequence: CDR1 WNHNN, CDR2 SYGVQD (reference sequence). This CDR3 is 16 amino acids long. The V gene lost 0 bases and the J gene lost 4 bases, with 13 bases spanning the gap. As DNA, the CDR3 is TGCGCCAGCAGTGAGTCCGCGGGGGCCGGGTACAATGAGCAGTTCTTC. As protein: CASSESAGAGYNEQFF.

The V gene is TRBV7-2, the J gene TRBJ2-1; 9 nucleotides align to TRBD2. Trimming removed 1 base from V and 7 bases from J; junction bases left unmatched: 11. The CDR3 spans 17 residues. CDR1 SGHTA and CDR2 FQGNSA come from the germline V gene. The CDR3 is CASSLEVGSGGRNEQFF. In nucleotides, the CDR3 is TGTGCCAGCAGCTTAGAGGTGGGTAGCGGGGGAAGGAATGAGCAGTTCTTC.